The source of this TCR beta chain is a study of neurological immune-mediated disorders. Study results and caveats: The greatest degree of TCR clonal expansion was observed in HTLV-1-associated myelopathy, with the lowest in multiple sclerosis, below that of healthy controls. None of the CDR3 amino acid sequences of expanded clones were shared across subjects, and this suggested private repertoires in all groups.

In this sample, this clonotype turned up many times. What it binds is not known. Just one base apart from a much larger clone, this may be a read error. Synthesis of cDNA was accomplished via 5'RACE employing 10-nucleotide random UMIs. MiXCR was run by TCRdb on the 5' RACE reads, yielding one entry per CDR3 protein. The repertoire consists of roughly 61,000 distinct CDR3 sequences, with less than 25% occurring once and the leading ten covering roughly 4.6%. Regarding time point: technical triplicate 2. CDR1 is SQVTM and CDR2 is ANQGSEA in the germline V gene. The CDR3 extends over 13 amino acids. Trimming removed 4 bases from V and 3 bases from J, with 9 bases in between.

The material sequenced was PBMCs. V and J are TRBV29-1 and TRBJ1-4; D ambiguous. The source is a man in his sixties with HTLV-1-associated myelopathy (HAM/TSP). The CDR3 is CSVAVAPNEKLFF. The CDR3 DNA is TGCAGCGTTGCGGTAGCACCTAATGAAAAACTGTTTTTT. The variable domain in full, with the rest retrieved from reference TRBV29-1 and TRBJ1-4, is SAVISQKPSRDICQRGTSLTIQCQVDSQVTMMFWYRQQPGQSLTLIATANQGSEATYESGFVIDKFPISRPNLTFSTLTVSNMSPEDSSIYLCSVAVAPNEKLFFGSGTQLSVL.